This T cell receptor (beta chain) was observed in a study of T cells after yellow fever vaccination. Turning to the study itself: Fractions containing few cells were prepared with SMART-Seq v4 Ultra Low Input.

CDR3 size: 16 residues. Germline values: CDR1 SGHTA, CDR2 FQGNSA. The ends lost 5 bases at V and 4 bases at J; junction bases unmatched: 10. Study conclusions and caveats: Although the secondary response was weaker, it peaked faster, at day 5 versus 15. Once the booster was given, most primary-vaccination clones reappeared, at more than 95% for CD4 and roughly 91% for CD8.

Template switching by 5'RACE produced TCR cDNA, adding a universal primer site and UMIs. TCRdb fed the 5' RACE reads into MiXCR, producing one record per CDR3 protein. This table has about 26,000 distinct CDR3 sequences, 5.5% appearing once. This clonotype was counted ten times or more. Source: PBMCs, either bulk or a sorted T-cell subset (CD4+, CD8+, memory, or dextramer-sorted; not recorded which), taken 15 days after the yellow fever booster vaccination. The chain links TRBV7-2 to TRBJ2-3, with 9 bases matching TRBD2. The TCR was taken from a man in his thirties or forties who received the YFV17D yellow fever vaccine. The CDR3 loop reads CASSPRGSGRADTQYF. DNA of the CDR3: TGTGCCAGCAGCCCTCGAGGTAGCGGGAGAGCAGATACGCAGTATTTT.